Listed below are T cell receptor beta chains from one sample, sequenced in a study of CD8+ T cells in alopecia areata. The data were produced by immunoSEQ multiplex PCR, yet TCRdb's version contains in-frame clones alone and is incomplete. The table has roughly 130,000 clones, roughly 58% seen once. The source material was CD4+ T cells sorted from blood, sampled at week 0. All receptors derive from a human donor with alopecia areata. CDR3s include the opening cysteine and the closing phenylalanine or tryptophan. The order of the fields is J gene, clone size, D gene, V gene, CDR3 protein, CDR3 DNA. A D gene is named only where the DNA matches it firmly. Clone size appears in some rows only: once, few, many, or a class for an expanded clone.

j_gene: TRBJ1-1; abundance: .; d_gene: .; v_gene: TRBV7-6; CDR3aa: CASSLGQNTEAFF; CDR3nt: TGTGCCAGCAGCCTGGGACAAAACACTGAAGCTTTCTTT
j_gene: TRBJ2-1; abundance: .; d_gene: .; v_gene: TRBV7-9; CDR3aa: CASSPTSLFF; CDR3nt: TGTGCCAGCAGCCCAACCTCCTTGTTCTTC
j_gene: TRBJ2-7; abundance: .; d_gene: TRBD2; v_gene: TRBV6-6; CDR3aa: CASSSPSGEQYF; CDR3nt: TGTGCCAGCAGTTCCCCTAGCGGCGAGCAGTACTTC
j_gene: TRBJ2-5; abundance: .; d_gene: TRBD1; v_gene: TRBV2; CDR3aa: CASSEGETGEWGTQYF; CDR3nt: TGTGCCAGCAGTGAAGGGGAGACAGGGGAGTGGGGGACCCAGTACTTC
j_gene: TRBJ1-1; abundance: few; d_gene: .; v_gene: TRBV2; CDR3aa: CASTPVRGAEAFF; CDR3nt: TGTGCCAGCACCCCGGTGAGGGGAGCAGAAGCTTTCTTT
j_gene: TRBJ2-6; abundance: once; d_gene: .; v_gene: TRBV5-1; CDR3aa: CASSFRQFLSGANVLTF; CDR3nt: TGCGCCAGCAGCTTCCGGCAGTTCCTCTCTGGGGCCAACGTCCTGACTTTC
j_gene: TRBJ2-2; abundance: few; d_gene: .; v_gene: TRBV6-5; CDR3aa: CASSYGFANTGELFF; CDR3nt: TGTGCCAGCAGTTATGGATTCGCGAACACCGGGGAGCTGTTTTTT
j_gene: TRBJ2-3; abundance: .; d_gene: .; v_gene: TRBV7-2; CDR3aa: CASSGRDSTDTQYF; CDR3nt: TGTGCCAGCAGCGGACGAGATAGCACAGATACGCAGTATTTT
j_gene: TRBJ2-3; abundance: .; d_gene: .; v_gene: TRBV5-1; CDR3aa: CASSLERSSTDTQYF; CDR3nt: TGCGCCAGCAGCTTGGAGAGATCGAGCACAGATACGCAGTATTTT
j_gene: TRBJ1-1; abundance: .; d_gene: .; v_gene: TRBV7-9; CDR3aa: CASSLSTEAFF; CDR3nt: TGTGCCAGCAGCTTGAGCACTGAAGCTTTCTTT
j_gene: TRBJ1-1; abundance: .; d_gene: .; v_gene: TRBV5-1; CDR3aa: CATTDGITEAFF; CDR3nt: TGCGCCACCACAGACGGGATCACTGAAGCTTTCTTT
j_gene: TRBJ2-1; abundance: .; d_gene: TRBD2; v_gene: TRBV5-4; CDR3aa: CASSFKREEDNEQFF; CDR3nt: TGTGCCAGCAGCTTTAAGCGGGAGGAAGACAATGAGCAGTTCTTC
j_gene: TRBJ1-1; abundance: few; d_gene: .; v_gene: TRBV5-4; CDR3aa: CASSLDGGVTEAFF; CDR3nt: TGTGCCAGCAGCTTGGACGGAGGAGTCACTGAAGCTTTCTTT
j_gene: TRBJ1-6; abundance: few; d_gene: .; v_gene: TRBV27; CDR3aa: CASRPGGAHNSPLHF; CDR3nt: TGTGCCAGCAGACCCGGGGGGGCCCACAATTCACCCCTCCACTTT
j_gene: TRBJ2-1; abundance: .; d_gene: TRBD2; v_gene: TRBV19; CDR3aa: CASRPGLGRHEQFF; CDR3nt: TGTGCCAGTAGGCCTGGACTAGGTCGGCATGAGCAGTTCTTC
j_gene: TRBJ2-1; abundance: few; d_gene: TRBD2; v_gene: TRBV4-3; CDR3aa: CASSQAIAGNEQFF; CDR3nt: TGCGCCAGCAGCCAAGCTATAGCGGGGAATGAGCAGTTCTTC
j_gene: TRBJ2-2; abundance: few; d_gene: .; v_gene: TRBV6-5; CDR3aa: CASSRSTGELFF; CDR3nt: TGTGCCAGCAGCCGCAGCACCGGGGAGCTGTTTTTT
j_gene: TRBJ2-7; abundance: once; d_gene: TRBD2; v_gene: TRBV7-2; CDR3aa: CASSLAGGYYEQYF; CDR3nt: TGTGCCAGCAGTCTAGCGGGGGGATACTACGAGCAGTACTTC
j_gene: TRBJ2-7; abundance: .; d_gene: .; v_gene: TRBV7-2; CDR3aa: CASSLDGGLAREQYF; CDR3nt: TGTGCCAGCAGCTTAGACGGAGGTCTAGCAAGGGAGCAGTACTTC
j_gene: TRBJ1-1; abundance: few; d_gene: .; v_gene: TRBV6-5; CDR3aa: CASSYNSDGAEAFF; CDR3nt: TGTGCCAGCAGTTACAATAGCGACGGGGCTGAAGCTTTCTTT
j_gene: TRBJ1-4; abundance: .; d_gene: .; v_gene: TRBV5-4; CDR3aa: CASRPMGATNEKLFF; CDR3nt: TGTGCCAGCAGACCGATGGGGGCCACTAATGAAAAACTGTTTTTT
j_gene: TRBJ1-2; abundance: once; d_gene: .; v_gene: TRBV6-6; CDR3aa: CASSTRRQADNYGYTF; CDR3nt: TGTGCCAGCAGTACCCGACGACAGGCCGATAACTATGGCTACACCTTC
j_gene: TRBJ2-5; abundance: .; d_gene: .; v_gene: TRBV2; CDR3aa: CASSEDRRGTQYF; CDR3nt: TGTGCCAGCAGTGAAGATCGTAGGGGGACCCAGTACTTC
j_gene: TRBJ2-7; abundance: few; d_gene: .; v_gene: TRBV5-1; CDR3aa: CASSFGQGPQEQYF; CDR3nt: TGCGCCAGCAGCTTCGGGCAGGGGCCGCAGGAGCAGTACTTC
j_gene: TRBJ2-2; abundance: .; d_gene: TRBD2; v_gene: TRBV6-1; CDR3aa: CASSGPGLAGGRWTGELFF; CDR3nt: TGTGCCAGCAGTGGGCCGGGACTAGCGGGGGGGCGGTGGACCGGGGAGCTGTTTTTT